This TCR beta chain was obtained from a study of T cell responses to AZD1222 COVID-19 vaccine. Study outcomes and limitations: Seropositive at baseline were only a handful of AZD1222 recipients. Without day 14 samples, only post-peak T cell repertoires were studied.

V trimming: 5 bases; J trimming: 6 bases; junction bases outside the gene matches: 14. CDR1 MGHRA and CDR2 YSYEKL come from the germline V gene. The CDR3 extends over 16 amino acids. Measured with immunoSEQ multiplex PCR; TCRdb has only the in-frame clones, and not every one. The table records roughly 190,000 clones, approximately 89% of them present only once. To note about this clone: What it binds is not known.

Sequenced material: peripheral blood, taken 28 days after the second AZD1222 dose. This sequence joins TRBV4-1 and TRBJ2-3, with 7 bases fitting TRBD1. The sequence was collected from an adult who received the AZD1222 COVID-19 vaccine. CDR3: CASSARDSESSDTQYF. The DNA of the CDR3 is TGCGCCAGCAGCGCCCGGGACAGCGAGTCTTCTGATACGCAGTATTTT.